The 19 T cell receptor beta chains below all came from one sample that was sequenced in a study of blood T cell repertoires in COVID-19. The repertoire was sequenced with immunoSEQ multiplex PCR; TCRdb's copy has only in-frame clones and lacks some. The profile shows roughly 100,000 clones, roughly two thirds of them singletons. The sample consisted of peripheral blood. The receptors derive from a human donor with acute or convalescent COVID-19. The donor label of this sample is uncertain.

The rearrangement joins TRBV5-1 to TRBJ1-2; D perhaps matches TRBD1 (5 bases). CDR1 and CDR2 (germline): SGHRS, YFSETQ. The germline V and J ends were trimmed by 4 bases and 1 base, with 11 bases remaining between them. The CDR3 totals 14 residues. The CDR3 coding sequence is TGCGCCAGCAGCGACCCCCAGGGTAACTATGGCTACACCTTC. Protein sequence: CASSDPQGNYGYTF.

This chain uses TRBV19 with TRBJ2-7, with TRBD1 identical over 9 bases. The CDR3 has 14 residues. V lost 5 bases and J lost 5; bases outside the gene matches: 7. The germline V gene has CDR1 LNHDA and CDR2 SQIVND (reference sequence). The CDR3 DNA is TGTGCCAGTAGTCCCTCCACAGGGGGCGACGAGCAGTACTTC. This translates into CASSPSTGGDEQYF. The full variable domain, with the rest looked up from reference TRBV19 and TRBJ2-7, is DGGITQSPKYLFRKEGQNVTLSCEQNLNHDAMYWYRQDPGQGLRLIYYSQIVNDFQKGDIAEGYSVSREKKESFPLTVTSAQKNPTAFYLCASSPSTGGDEQYFGPGTRLTVT.

In its sample, this clone was seen a few times. V and J are TRBV30 and TRBJ2-2; possibly TRBD1 for D (6 bases). This CDR3 is 14 amino acids long. In germline, CDR1 is GTSNPN, CDR2 SVGIG (reference sequence). V lost 3 bases and J 6 bases, leaving 14 bases between the germline ends. CDR3 protein: CAWRGQLTAGELFF. The DNA for the CDR3 is TGTGCCTGGAGAGGACAGCTTACGGCCGGGGAGCTGTTTTTT.

The table lists this clone with many counts. The chain links TRBV6-5 to TRBJ2-6; D gene ambiguous. The germline gives CDR1 MNHEY, CDR2 SVGAGI. The CDR3 is 15 amino acids. V was cut by 10 bases and J by 0 bases, with 13 bases left in between. The CDR3 DNA reads TGTGCCACCAGACTGTATGGCTCTGGGGCCAACGTCCTGACTTTC. Translated: CATRLYGSGANVLTF.

This clone is medium-sized. This chain links TRBV6-6 with TRBJ1-2, with a weak D call TRBD1 (5 bases). This CDR3 spans 14 amino acids. The ends were cut back, 6 bases at V and 4 bases at J, with 15 bases in the middle. Germline-derived CDR1 and CDR2 are MNHNY and SVGAGI (reference sequence). In DNA form, the CDR3 reads TGTGCCAGCAGCTTAAAATCAGGGCCCTATGGCTACACCTTC. Amino acid sequence: CASSLKSGPYGYTF.

The rearrangement joins TRBV3-1 (or the pseudogene TRBV3-2) to TRBJ1-1; D possibly corresponds to TRBD1 (5 bases). The CDR3 contains 12 residues. Deletions cut 8 bases from V and 3 bases from J, with 10 bases between. Germline lookup yields CDR1 LGHDT and CDR2 YNNKEL (reference sequence). The CDR3 loop is CASGVRDTEAFF. The CDR3 nucleotides are TGTGCCAGCGGGGTCAGGGACACTGAAGCTTTCTTT.

The chain joins TRBV6-6 to TRBJ2-1, with 8 nucleotides matching TRBD1. This CDR3 comprises 15 residues. The ends lost 5 bases at V and 5 bases at J; junction bases unmatched: 8. Germline V gene sequence: CDR1 MNHNY, CDR2 SVGAGI (reference sequence). The CDR3 DNA reads as TGTGCCAGCAGTGACAGGGGAATGAGAAACAATGAGCAGTTCTTC. Residues: CASSDRGMRNNEQFF.

The chain carries TRBV10-2 and TRBJ2-7, with 8 bases lining up with TRBD1. The V gene end was trimmed by 1 base and the J gene end by 4 bases; junction bases not matched to a gene: 3. CDR3 length: 14 amino acids. Germline V gene data show CDR1 as WSHSY and CDR2 as SAAADI. This CDR3 is CASSEFQGAYEQYV. CDR3 nucleotides: TGCGCCAGCAGTGAGTTTCAGGGGGCGTACGAGCAGTACGTC.

This chain links TRBV30 with TRBJ1-6, with D perhaps TRBD1 (6 bases). With 2 bases removed from V and 7 bases from J, the gap between germline ends came to 12 bases. Germline V CDR1 and CDR2: GTSNPN, SVGIG (reference sequence). The CDR3 totals 14 residues. CDR3 amino acids: CAWSYREGNSPLHF. DNA of the CDR3: TGTGCCTGGAGTTACAGGGAGGGAAATTCACCCCTCCACTTT. The entire variable domain, with the rest obtained from reference TRBV30 and TRBJ1-6, is as follows: SQTIHQWPATLVQPVGSPLSLECTVEGTSNPNLYWYRQAAGRGLQLLFYSVGIGQISSEVPQNLSASRPQDRQFILSSKKLLLSDSGFYLCAWSYREGNSPLHFGNGTRLTVT.

This chain joins TRBV10-3 and TRBJ2-5; 9 positions agree with TRBD2. After removal of 5 bases from V and 5 bases from J, the junction contained 3 bases not matched to a gene. The germline V gene encodes CDR1 ENHRY and CDR2 SYGVKD. This CDR3 spans 13 amino acids. As DNA, the CDR3 is TGTGCCATCAGTCCAGCGGGGGGCGAGACCCAGTACTTC. Protein product: CAISPAGGETQYF.

The gene calls are TRBV5-4 and TRBJ2-1, with D tentatively TRBD2 (6 bases). Per germline, CDR1 SGHNT and CDR2 YYREEE (reference sequence). Trimming left V 1 base short and J 1 base short, with 12 bases between. This CDR3 has 16 amino acids. CDR3 amino acids: CASSLMWGVSYNEQFF. In DNA form, the CDR3 reads TGTGCCAGCAGCTTGATGTGGGGGGTGTCCTACAATGAGCAGTTCTTC.

V gene TRBV2 combines with J gene TRBJ2-7, with 7 bases lining up with TRBD1. CDR3 length equals 15 residues. The germline V gene encodes CDR1 SNHLY and CDR2 FYNNEI. V lost 5 bases and J lost 2; bases outside the gene matches: 9. Here the CDR3 DNA reads TGTGCCAGCAGTAGTACGACAGGGCCTCCCTACGAGCAGTACGTC. Its translation: CASSSTTGPPYEQYV.

The V gene is TRBV10-3, the J gene TRBJ1-5; TRBD1 matches at 7 bases. Germline loops: CDR1 ENHRY, CDR2 SYGVKD. The CDR3 extends over 14 amino acids. Germline trimming cut 5 bases from V and 2 bases from J; bases unmatched to any gene: 3. The DNA for the CDR3 is TGTGCCATCAGTTACGGACAGGGCAATCAGCCCCAGCATTTT. It specifies CAISYGQGNQPQHF.

This clone was counted between two and nine times. The rearrangement joins TRBV4-1 to TRBJ1-2; 9 positions match TRBD1. V shed 0 bases and J 5 bases; nucleotides not matched to a gene: 4. The V gene's germline CDR1 is MGHRA and CDR2 YSYEKL. The CDR3 runs to 15 residues. For the CDR3, the DNA is TGCGCCAGCAGCCAAGACCCCGGGACAGGGTATGGCTACACCTTC. Translation gives CASSQDPGTGYGYTF.

This clone has more than one count but fewer than ten. CDR3 sequence (DNA): TGTGCCAGCAGCTTTGCGACAGGGGGGAGCTCCTATAATTCACCCCTCCACTTT. This encodes CASSFATGGSSYNSPLHF. The gene calls are TRBV5-6 and TRBJ1-6, with 9 bases identical to TRBD1. The CDR3 runs to 18 residues. Losses at the gene ends were 2 bases for V and 0 bases for J; bases not matched to a gene: 6. Germline V gene lookup returns CDR1 SGHDT and CDR2 YYEEEE.

V gene TRBV2 combines with J gene TRBJ2-5, with 8 bases matching TRBD2. Per germline, CDR1 SNHLY and CDR2 FYNNEI. J lost 4 bases, V lost 10 bases, and 20 bases had no gene match. This CDR3 contains 17 residues. CDR3 sequence: CATDGGGGLVWGETQYF. The CDR3, as DNA: TGTGCCACCGATGGCGGCGGGGGACTAGTGTGGGGAGAGACCCAGTACTTC. Full variable domain (outside the CDR3, taken from reference TRBV2 and TRBJ2-5): EPEVTQTPSHQVTQMGQEVILRCVPISNHLYFYWYRQILGQKVEFLVSFYNNEISEKSEIFDDQFSVERPDGSNFTLKIRSTKLEDSAMYFCATDGGGGLVWGETQYFGPGTRLLVL.

The chain has TRBV29-1 and TRBJ1-1; D may be TRBD1 (5 bases). The CDR3 extends over 11 amino acids. V was pared by 6 bases and J by 9 bases, with 14 bases between. Germline V gives CDR1 SQVTM, CDR2 ANQGSEA. CDR3 region: CSVGGLGQAFF. DNA for the CDR3: TGCAGCGTGGGCGGTCTGGGGCAAGCTTTCTTT.

The genes are TRBV6-5 and TRBJ2-7; 7 nucleotides line up with TRBD1. The CDR3 totals 12 residues. In germline, CDR1 is MNHEY, CDR2 SVGAGI. V lost 9 bases and J lost 4; bases outside the gene matches: 6. This CDR3 reads CASAGTEYEQYF. CDR3 nucleotides: TGTGCCAGTGCCGGGACAGAGTACGAGCAGTACTTC.

The chain has TRBV28 and TRBJ2-7; 7 bases agree with TRBD1. V lost 6 bases and J lost 2; bases outside the gene matches: 4. The CDR3 length is 13 residues. Germline CDR1 and CDR2: MDHEN and SYDVKM. The CDR3 DNA is TGTGCCAGCAGAAACAGGGGAGCCTACGAGCAGTACTTC. Translated: CASRNRGAYEQYF.